Below are 32 T cell receptor beta chains sequenced from a single sample in a study of human T cells and chemical hapten exposure. Indicated time point: patch test 1, 2 weeks after DPC sensitization. As for treatment: therapeutic diphenylcyclopropenone sensitization with weekly scalp DPC. TCRdb re-analysed the RACE reads in MiXCR, keeping a single row per CDR3 protein. Among fewer than 500,000 distinct CDR3 sequences listed, roughly 4.8% were seen once. The material was whole blood, obtained in connection with sensitization to the hapten diphenylcyclopropenone (DPC). The receptors here all came from a woman aged 45 to 65 with alopecia areata. Some clones in this sample may be carry-over from other donors' samples.

The rearrangement uses TRBV4-1 and TRBJ2-3; the match to TRBD2 covers 16 bases. Trimming took 4 bases from V and 2 from J; bases not matched to a gene: 9. CDR1 and CDR2 (germline): MGHRA, YSYEKL. The CDR3 contains 19 residues. The chain's CDR3 is CASSLDGTSGGAITDTQYF. CDR3 DNA: TGCGCCAGCAGCCTAGATGGGACTAGCGGGGGGGCGATCACAGATACGCAGTATTTT.

J is TRBJ2-5 and V is TRBV9; D possibly corresponds to TRBD2 (5 bases). CDR3 length: 13 residues. Germline CDR1 reads SGDLS; CDR2 reads YYNGEE. Trimming shortened V by 2 bases and J by 2 bases, and 7 bases separated the two germline ends. This chain's CDR3 is CASSVTIQETQYF. Here the CDR3 DNA reads TGTGCCAGCAGCGTGACTATACAAGAGACCCAGTACTTC.

The chain combines TRBV29-1 with TRBJ2-3, with D possibly matching TRBD2 (5 bases). The V gene's germline CDR1 is SQVTM and CDR2 ANQGSEA. This CDR3 spans 14 amino acids. V was cut by 7 bases and J by 2 bases, with 16 bases left in between. The CDR3 sequence: CSGQRKGFTDTQYF. The CDR3 coding sequence is TGCAGCGGCCAGCGGAAGGGCTTCACAGATACGCAGTATTTT.

This chain connects TRBV4-1 to TRBJ2-1, with D unresolved. The CDR3 contains 14 residues. Trimming cost V 2 bases and J 12 bases, with 17 bases left between them. Germline values: CDR1 MGHRA, CDR2 YSYEKL. CDR3 in amino acids: CASSQPVWIGTQFF. CDR3 coding DNA: TGCGCCAGCAGCCAACCCGTCTGGATAGGTACGCAGTTCTTC.

The gene calls are TRBV20-1 and TRBJ2-4; 8 bases line up with TRBD1. There are 13 residues in the CDR3. Trimming took 3 bases from V and 8 from J; bases not matched to a gene: 6. Germline V gene data show CDR1 as DFQATT and CDR2 as SNEGSKA (reference sequence). DNA for the CDR3: TGCAGTGCTAGTGCGGACAGGGAGGACATTCAGTACTTC. This sequence encodes CSASADREDIQYF.

This clonotype was seen a handful of times. The chain has TRBV12-3 or TRBV12-4 and TRBJ2-5, with D possibly TRBD1 on 5 matching bases. The length of the CDR3 is 13 residues. Trimming took 5 bases from V and 4 from J, leaving 11 bases between them. The CDR3 DNA follows: TGTGCCAGCAGTATGGACATGGGAGAGACCCAGTACTTC. It specifies CASSMDMGETQYF.

Ten or more counts support this clonotype. This sequence joins TRBV5-6 and TRBJ1-1; TRBD1 might be the D (6 bases). V lost 4 bases to trimming and J lost 11 bases, with 18 bases between them. There are 13 residues in the CDR3. Germline V gene sequence: CDR1 SGHDT, CDR2 YYEEEE. CDR3 amino acids: CASSVRQALWAFF. In DNA, the CDR3 is TGTGCCAGCAGCGTGAGACAGGCTTTGTGGGCTTTCTTT.

This clonotype was recorded at least ten times. Written as DNA, the CDR3 is TGTGCCAGCAGTGAATATGTGGGGAACACTGAAGCTTTCTTT. Protein: CASSEYVGNTEAFF. This sequence joins TRBV25-1 and TRBJ1-1; D call uncertain. The CDR3 loop spans 14 amino acids. V lost 0 bases to trimming and J lost 1 base, with 6 bases between them. Germline V CDR1 and CDR2: MGHDK, SYGVNS.

This chain connects TRBV7-2 to TRBJ2-5, with TRBD2 matching over 7 bases. CDR3 length: 14 amino acids. Looked up from germline, CDR1 is SGHTA and CDR2 is FQGNSA. The V gene end was trimmed by 5 bases and the J gene end by 3 bases; junction bases not matched to a gene: 6. The CDR3 reads CASSLREEEETQYF. The CDR3 bases are TGTGCCAGCAGCCTTCGGGAGGAGGAAGAGACCCAGTACTTC. Full variable domain (outside the CDR3, taken from reference TRBV7-2 and TRBJ2-5): GAGVSQSPSNKVTEKGKDVELRCDPISGHTALYWYRQSLGQGLEFLIYFQGNSAPDKSGLPSDRFSAERTGGSVSTLTIQRTQQEDSAVYLCASSLREEEETQYFGPGTRLLVL.

The J gene is TRBJ2-7, the V gene TRBV20-1, with D unresolved. Looked up from germline, CDR1 is DFQATT and CDR2 is SNEGSKA (reference sequence). Trimming removed 3 bases at V and 0 bases at J, with 12 bases between. The CDR3 is 14 residues long. In DNA, the CDR3 is TGCAGTGCTAGTAGAGTTGGAGTCTCCTACGAGCAGTACTTC. It specifies CSASRVGVSYEQYF.

This clonotype was picked up many times. The rearrangement uses TRBV9 and TRBJ2-1; possible D gene TRBD2, 5 bases. The CDR3 is 18 residues long. Germline V gene data show CDR1 as SGDLS and CDR2 as YYNGEE. The V end lost 2 bases, the J end lost 0 bases, and 18 bases lay between the germline ends. CDR3 DNA: TGTGCCAGCAGCGTGGGAAATAGCGCTAGTAGCTCCTACAATGAGCAGTTCTTC. Protein sequence: CASSVGNSASSSYNEQFF.

The CDR3 nucleotides read TGTGCCAGCAGCCCGGAGGGGAGTAAGCACTACGAGCAGTACTTC. Translated, it gives CASSPEGSKHYEQYF. V gene TRBV7-2 combines with J gene TRBJ2-7, with D perhaps TRBD2 (6 bases). The CDR3 extends over 15 amino acids. Trimming removed 5 bases at V and 3 bases at J, with 17 bases between. Germline CDR1 SGHTA, CDR2 FQGNSA. Combining the CDR3 with reference TRBV7-2 and TRBJ2-7 gives the whole variable domain GAGVSQSPSNKVTEKGKDVELRCDPISGHTALYWYRQSLGQGLEFLIYFQGNSAPDKSGLPSDRFSAERTGGSVSTLTIQRTQQEDSAVYLCASSPEGSKHYEQYFGPGTRLTVT.

The chain carries TRBV12-3 or TRBV12-4 and TRBJ1-1; tentatively, D is TRBD1 (6 bases). The CDR3 covers 14 residues. Deletions cut 7 bases from V and 1 base from J, with 13 bases between. The CDR3 coding sequence is TGTGCCAGCATCTTCAGGGGCCCGAACACTGAAGCTTTCTTT. It codes for CASIFRGPNTEAFF.

This clonotype was recorded a few times. The V call is TRBV6-2 or TRBV6-3, the J call TRBJ2-1; no clear D. The germline CDR1 and CDR2 sequences are MNHEY and SVGEGT. The V end was cut by 4 bases, the J end by 0 bases, with 10 bases between. This CDR3 comprises 15 residues. CDR3 DNA sequence: TGTGCCAGCAGTTCTCAACTGGTCTCCTACAATGAGCAGTTCTTC. Encoded protein: CASSSQLVSYNEQFF.

This clonotype was detected only a few times. This chain uses TRBV7-2 with TRBJ2-3; D is tentatively TRBD1 or TRBD2 (5 bases each). The V end lost 8 bases, the J end lost 2 bases, and 14 bases lay between the germline ends. Germline assignment: CDR1 SGHTA and CDR2 FQGNSA. The CDR3 has 14 residues. CDR3: CASLEGRHTDTQYF. In DNA form, the CDR3 reads TGTGCCAGCCTCGAGGGGCGGCACACAGATACGCAGTATTTT. Variable domain in full (rest from reference TRBV7-2 and TRBJ2-3): GAGVSQSPSNKVTEKGKDVELRCDPISGHTALYWYRQSLGQGLEFLIYFQGNSAPDKSGLPSDRFSAERTGGSVSTLTIQRTQQEDSAVYLCASLEGRHTDTQYFGPGTRLTVL.

The chain employs TRBV7-9 and TRBJ2-1, with D possibly being TRBD1 or TRBD2 (7 bases each). Looked up from germline, CDR1 is SEHNR and CDR2 is FQNEAQ (reference sequence). CDR3 length: 15 amino acids. The V and J ends lost 7 bases and 1 base respectively, with 14 bases between them. CDR3 protein: CASIPGGGSYNEQFF. For the CDR3, the DNA is TGTGCCAGCATCCCAGGGGGAGGGTCCTACAATGAGCAGTTCTTC. Full variable domain (remainder filled in from reference TRBV7-9 and TRBJ2-1): DTGVSQNPRHKITKRGQNVTFRCDPISEHNRLYWYRQTLGQGPEFLTYFQNEAQLEKSRLLSDRFSAERPKGSFSTLEIQRTEQGDSAMYLCASIPGGGSYNEQFFGPGTRLTVL.

CDR3 residues: CSARGGGPGGYEQYF. The CDR3 DNA follows: TGCAGTGCTAGAGGGGGGGGACCAGGCGGATACGAGCAGTACTTC. The chain couples TRBV20-1 to TRBJ2-7; TRBD2 aligns across 7 bases. Looked up from germline, CDR1 is DFQATT and CDR2 is SNEGSKA (reference sequence). V shed 1 base, J shed 4 bases, and the junction held 10 bases outside the gene matches. This CDR3 contains 15 residues.

This clonotype was seen ten or more times. This chain connects TRBV28 to TRBJ1-3; D is unresolved. The CDR3 totals 15 residues. CDR1 and CDR2 (germline): MDHEN, SYDVKM. V shed 0 bases and J shed 0 bases, with 6 bases lying between them. This chain's CDR3 is CASSLWLSSGNTIYF. The DNA of the CDR3 is TGTGCCAGCAGTTTATGGTTAAGCTCTGGAAACACCATATATTTT. The whole variable domain, filled in from reference TRBV28 and TRBJ1-3, reads DVKVTQSSRYLVKRTGEKVFLECVQDMDHENMFWYRQDPGLGLRLIYFSYDVKMKEKGDIPEGYSVSREKKERFSLILESASTNQTSMYLCASSLWLSSGNTIYFGEGSWLTVV.

This clonotype was seen many times. The chain uses TRBV20-1 and TRBJ2-5; TRBD2 agrees at 12 bases. Germline trimming cut 0 bases from V and 5 bases from J; bases unmatched to any gene: 7. The CDR3 has 16 residues. CDR1 DFQATT and CDR2 SNEGSKA come from the germline V gene (reference sequence). The CDR3: CSARDLAGGPQETQYF. The CDR3 DNA follows: TGCAGTGCTAGAGATCTAGCGGGAGGGCCGCAGGAGACCCAGTACTTC.

The chain's CDR3 is CASSLTPQGSLYGYTF. CDR3 nucleotide sequence: TGTGCCAGCAGTTTAACCCCCCAGGGGTCTCTCTATGGCTACACCTTC. V gene TRBV28 combines with J gene TRBJ1-2, with D possibly being TRBD1 (6 bases). This CDR3 has 16 residues. Deletions cut 2 bases from V and 4 bases from J, with 17 bases between. From germline, CDR1 is MDHEN and CDR2 SYDVKM.

This chain uses TRBV7-9 with TRBJ2-5; 11 positions agree with TRBD1. CDR1 and CDR2 from the germline V gene are SEHNR and FQNEAQ (reference sequence). This CDR3 is built from 14 residues. Unmatched junction bases numbered 7, after V lost 10 bases and J lost 3 bases. In DNA form, the CDR3 reads TGTGCCACTACGCGGGACAGGGGGAAAGAGACCCAGTACTTC. Its protein product is CATTRDRGKETQYF.

This clonotype was found many times. The rearrangement uses TRBV7-8 and TRBJ2-6; no reliable D call. Per the germline V gene, CDR1 is SGHVS and CDR2 is FQNEAQ. The CDR3 totals 16 residues. V was pared by 4 bases and J by 4 bases, with 14 bases between. The CDR3 bases are TGTGCCAGCAGCTCCTCAATCCCCTCCGGGGCCAACGTCCTGACTTTC. Protein sequence: CASSSSIPSGANVLTF. Filled out from reference TRBV7-8 and TRBJ2-6, the complete variable domain reads GAGVSQSPRYKVAKRGQDVALRCDPISGHVSLFWYQQALGQGPEFLTYFQNEAQLDKSGLPSDRFFAERPEGSVSTLKIQRTQQEDSAVYLCASSSSIPSGANVLTFGAGSRLTVL.

The chain has TRBV7-6 and TRBJ2-3; 8 nucleotides match TRBD1. Unmatched junction bases numbered 6, after V lost 3 bases and J lost 4 bases. CDR1 is SGHVS, CDR2 FNYEAQ, per germline. This CDR3 has 15 residues. CDR3 in DNA: TGTGCCAGCAGCTTGGGACAGGTCCTCGCAGATACGCAGTATTTT. Its translation is CASSLGQVLADTQYF.

This clonotype was found many times. The chain links TRBV5-1 to TRBJ1-6; 7 nucleotides line up with TRBD1. CDR3 size: 17 residues. From germline, CDR1 is SGHRS and CDR2 YFSETQ. V was pared by 4 bases and J by 6 bases, with 13 bases of the junction left unmatched. CDR3 residues: CASSPTGFASLNSPLHF. The CDR3 region has the DNA TGCGCCAGCAGCCCGACAGGGTTTGCTTCGCTTAATTCACCCCTCCACTTT.

This clonotype was counted many times. DNA of the CDR3: TGTGCCAGCACCATTTATAGCAATCAGCCCCAGCATTTT. Its translation: CASTIYSNQPQHF. The gene calls are TRBV6-2 or TRBV6-3 and TRBJ1-5; D not resolved. From germline, CDR1 is MNHEY and CDR2 SVGEGT. There are 13 residues in the CDR3. Trimming took 7 bases from V and 0 from J, leaving 7 bases between them.

This clonotype has a count of ten or more. CDR3 bases: TGCAGTGCTAGAGATCTGGAGCGGGACCTCTACAATGAGCAGTTCTTC. Translation: CSARDLERDLYNEQFF. This chain joins TRBV20-1 and TRBJ2-1; TRBD2 aligns across 7 bases. Per germline, CDR1 DFQATT and CDR2 SNEGSKA (reference sequence). The CDR3 contains 16 residues. J was trimmed by 3 bases and V by 0 bases; bases with no gene match: 8.

This clonotype was picked up a small number of times. This chain connects TRBV14 to TRBJ1-6; D gene ambiguous. Per the germline V gene, CDR1 is SGHDN and CDR2 is FVKESK. This CDR3 has 13 amino acids. V was shortened by 5 bases and J by 10 bases, with 12 bases between the two germline ends. CDR3 in amino acids: CASSGPVHSPLHF. The DNA of the CDR3 is TGTGCCAGCAGCGGCCCGGTTCACTCACCCCTCCACTTT.

In its sample, this clonotype was seen many times. The rearrangement joins TRBV20-1 to TRBJ2-3; 8 nucleotides align to TRBD1. Germline V gives CDR1 DFQATT, CDR2 SNEGSKA (reference sequence). This CDR3 region has 15 residues. The junction had 8 bases not matched to a gene; V was cut back by 6 bases and J by 0 bases. The DNA for the CDR3 is TGCAGTGCCGACAGGGGTATTCAGAGCACAGATACGCAGTATTTT. Protein sequence: CSADRGIQSTDTQYF.

The chain recombines TRBV7-8 with TRBJ2-3; the D gene is possibly TRBD2 (5 bases). The germline V gene encodes CDR1 SGHVS and CDR2 FQNEAQ. The ends were cut back, 1 base at V and 1 base at J, with 9 bases in the middle. This CDR3 has 15 residues. CDR3 bases: TGTGCCAGCAGCTTAGGGGAGTTGGGCACAGATACGCAGTATTTT. Its protein product is CASSLGELGTDTQYF.

The CDR3 is CASSYGTGLLGAGANVLTF. CDR3 sequence (DNA): TGTGCCAGCAGTTACGGGACCGGGCTCCTGGGGGCAGGGGCCAACGTCCTGACTTTC. The chain combines TRBV6-5 with TRBJ2-6; the D gene is possibly TRBD1 (6 bases). CDR1 and CDR2 from the germline V gene are MNHEY and SVGAGI. V shed 2 bases and J shed 4 bases, with 21 bases lying between them. The CDR3 consists of 19 residues.

This clonotype was counted ten times or more. The chain employs TRBV27 and TRBJ1-3, with D perhaps matching TRBD1 (5 bases). The germline V gene encodes CDR1 MNHEY and CDR2 SMNVEV (reference sequence). This CDR3 has 15 amino acids. The ends were cut back, 6 bases at V and 0 bases at J, with 12 bases in the middle. Here the CDR3 reads CASRSHRFSGNTIYF. CDR3 bases: TGTGCCAGCAGATCTCACAGGTTCTCTGGAAACACCATATATTTT.

This clonotype was observed many times. The chain links TRBV7-8 to TRBJ2-1; 13 positions match TRBD2. Trimming cost V 5 bases and J 9 bases; bases outside gene matches: 7. The length of the CDR3 is 15 residues. From germline, CDR1 is SGHVS and CDR2 FQNEAQ. CDR3 nucleotide sequence: TGTGCCAGCAGCCCCCTGACTAGCGGGAGGACTGAGCAGTTCTTC. Protein: CASSPLTSGRTEQFF.